Here is one T cell receptor beta chain with its context. What it recognizes is unknown. This CDR3 is 13 amino acids long. Germline V gene sequence: CDR1 MNHEY, CDR2 SMNVEV (reference sequence). V lost 2 bases and J 7 bases, leaving 11 bases between the germline ends. Source study methods: Junction-only sequences produced by ImmunoSEQ had no quality scores, so filtering differed. Sequencing was performed with immunoSEQ multiplex PCR; in TCRdb, only in-frame clones are kept and a portion is missing. V, J and clone size derive from that table, while D and trimming were established from the DNA sequence. The table lists about 670,000 clones, more than 70% of them singletons, with under 2% in the top ten. These data are taken from a study of shared clonotypes between healthy human individuals. Study overall: CD8 memory received one plate per donor, CD8 naive two, CD4 memory three and CD4 naive three. Whole-study results and caveats: Deeper or shallower sequencing was expected to change how clonotypes are shared among donors.

Every contributor of samples was a Caucasian grown-up residing in Nashville, Tennessee. The sample comprised memory CD4+ T cells sorted from blood. Subset noted: CD45RA-negative fraction. This TCR came from a woman aged 25-40 years in good health. V gene TRBV27 combines with J gene TRBJ2-5; D uncertain. The CDR3 DNA is TGTGCCAGCAGTTTAAATAGTGAGGCGACCCAGTACTTC. This translates into CASSLNSEATQYF.